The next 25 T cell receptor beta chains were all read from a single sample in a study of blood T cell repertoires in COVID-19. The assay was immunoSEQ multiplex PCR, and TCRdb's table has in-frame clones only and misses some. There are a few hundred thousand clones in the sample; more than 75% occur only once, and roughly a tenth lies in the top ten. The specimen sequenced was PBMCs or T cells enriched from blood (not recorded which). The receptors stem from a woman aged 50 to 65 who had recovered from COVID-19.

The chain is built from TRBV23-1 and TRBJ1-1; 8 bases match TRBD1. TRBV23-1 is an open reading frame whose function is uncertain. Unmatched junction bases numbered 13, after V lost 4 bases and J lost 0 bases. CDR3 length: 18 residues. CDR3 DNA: TGCGCCAGCAGTCTACTAATTCGACAGGGGTCGATGAACACTGAAGCTTTCTTT. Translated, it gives CASSLLIRQGSMNTEAFF.

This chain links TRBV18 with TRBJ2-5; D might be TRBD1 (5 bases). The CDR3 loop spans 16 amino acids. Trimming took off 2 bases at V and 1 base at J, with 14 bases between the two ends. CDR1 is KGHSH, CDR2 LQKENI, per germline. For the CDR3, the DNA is TGTGCCAGCTCACCATTCACGTCAGGGATCCAAGAGACCCAGTACTTC. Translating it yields CASSPFTSGIQETQYF.

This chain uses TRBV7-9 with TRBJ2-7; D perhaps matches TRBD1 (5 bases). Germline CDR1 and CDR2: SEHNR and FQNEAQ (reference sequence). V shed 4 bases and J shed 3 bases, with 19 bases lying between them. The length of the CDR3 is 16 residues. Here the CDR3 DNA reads TGTGCCAGCAGCTGGTTCCGAGACAGTCCGGGCTACGAGCAGTACTTC. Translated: CASSWFRDSPGYEQYF.

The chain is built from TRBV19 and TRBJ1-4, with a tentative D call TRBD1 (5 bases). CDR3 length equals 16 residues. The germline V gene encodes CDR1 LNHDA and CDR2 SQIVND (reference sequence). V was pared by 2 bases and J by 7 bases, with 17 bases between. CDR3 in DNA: TGTGCCAGTAGTATACCCTCGCCAGGGAATGTTGAAAAACTGTTTTTT. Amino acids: CASSIPSPGNVEKLFF.

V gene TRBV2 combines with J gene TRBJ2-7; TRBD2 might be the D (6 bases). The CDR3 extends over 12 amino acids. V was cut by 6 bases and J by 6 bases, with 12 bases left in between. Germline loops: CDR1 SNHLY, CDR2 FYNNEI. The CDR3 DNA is TGTGCCAGCAGAGATGGGGGAGGCGAGCAGTACTTC. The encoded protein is CASRDGGGEQYF.

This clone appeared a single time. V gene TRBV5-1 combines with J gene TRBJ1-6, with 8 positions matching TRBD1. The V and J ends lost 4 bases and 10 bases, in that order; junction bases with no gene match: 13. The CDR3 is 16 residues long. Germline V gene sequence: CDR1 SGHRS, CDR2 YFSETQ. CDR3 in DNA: TGCGCCAGCAGCGCCGGACAGGGACAGGTTGGATCACCCCTCCACTTT. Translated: CASSAGQGQVGSPLHF.

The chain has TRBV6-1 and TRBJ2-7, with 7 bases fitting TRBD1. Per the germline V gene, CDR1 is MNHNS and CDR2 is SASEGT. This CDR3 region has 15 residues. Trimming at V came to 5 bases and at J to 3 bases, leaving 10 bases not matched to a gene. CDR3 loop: CASSLSDRPYYEQYF. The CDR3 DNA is TGTGCCAGCAGTTTATCGGACAGGCCCTACTACGAGCAGTACTTC.

The CDR3: CASSRGAPHGYTF. The DNA of the CDR3 is TGTGCCAGCAGTCGGGGGGCGCCCCATGGCTACACCTTC. The chain employs TRBV6-5 and TRBJ1-2; maybe TRBD1 (6 bases). CDR1 MNHEY and CDR2 SVGAGI come from the germline V gene. The CDR3 totals 13 residues. V was cut by 5 bases and J by 6 bases, with 13 bases left in between.

CDR3 bases: TGTGCCACCAGTGAGACAGGGGTTGGAGATACGCAGTATTTT. Amino acids: CATSETGVGDTQYF. J is TRBJ2-3 and V is TRBV24-1, with 8 bases aligning to TRBD1. V was clipped by 4 bases and J by 5 bases; unmatched bases: 4. The CDR3 covers 14 residues. From germline, CDR1 is KGHDR and CDR2 SFDVKD.

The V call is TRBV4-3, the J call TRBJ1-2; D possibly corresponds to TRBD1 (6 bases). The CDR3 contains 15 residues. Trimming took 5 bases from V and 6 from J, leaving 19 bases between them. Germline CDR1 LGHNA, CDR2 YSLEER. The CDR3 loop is CASSYLGGGGNGYTF. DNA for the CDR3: TGCGCCAGCAGCTACCTTGGGGGGGGCGGGAATGGCTACACCTTC.

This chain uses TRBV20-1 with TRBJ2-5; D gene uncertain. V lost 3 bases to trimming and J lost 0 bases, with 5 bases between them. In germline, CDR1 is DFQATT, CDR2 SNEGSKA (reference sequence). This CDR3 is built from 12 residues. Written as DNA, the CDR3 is TGCAGTGCTAGTGTCAACCAAGAGACCCAGTACTTC. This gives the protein CSASVNQETQYF.

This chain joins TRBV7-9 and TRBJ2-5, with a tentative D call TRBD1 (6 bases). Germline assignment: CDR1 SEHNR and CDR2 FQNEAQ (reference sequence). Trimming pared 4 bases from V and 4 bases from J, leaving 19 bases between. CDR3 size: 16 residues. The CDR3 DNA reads TGTGCCAGCAGCTCAAATGGCGTATTAGGGGGAGAGACCCAGTACTTC. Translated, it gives CASSSNGVLGGETQYF.

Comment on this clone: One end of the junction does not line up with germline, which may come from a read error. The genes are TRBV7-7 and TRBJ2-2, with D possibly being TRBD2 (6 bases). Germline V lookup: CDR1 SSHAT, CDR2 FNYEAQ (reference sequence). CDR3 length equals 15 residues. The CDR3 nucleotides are TGTGCTAGCAGTCAGACTAGTCCGAACACCGGGGAGCTGTTTTTT. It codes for CASSQTSPNTGELFF.

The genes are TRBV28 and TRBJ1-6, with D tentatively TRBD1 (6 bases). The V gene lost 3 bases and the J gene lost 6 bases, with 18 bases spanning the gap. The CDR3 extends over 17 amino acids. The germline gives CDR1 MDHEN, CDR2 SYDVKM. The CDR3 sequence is CASSFLGGGLGNSPLHF. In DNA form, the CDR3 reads TGTGCCAGCAGTTTCCTCGGGGGGGGGCTCGGTAATTCACCCCTCCACTTT.

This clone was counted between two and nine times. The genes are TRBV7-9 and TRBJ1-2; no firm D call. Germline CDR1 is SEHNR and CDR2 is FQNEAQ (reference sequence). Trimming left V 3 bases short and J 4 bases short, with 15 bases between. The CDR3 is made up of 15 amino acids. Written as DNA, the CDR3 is TGTGCCAGCAGCTTGGCAGGCCGGATTGGCTATGGCTACACCTTC. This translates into CASSLAGRIGYGYTF.

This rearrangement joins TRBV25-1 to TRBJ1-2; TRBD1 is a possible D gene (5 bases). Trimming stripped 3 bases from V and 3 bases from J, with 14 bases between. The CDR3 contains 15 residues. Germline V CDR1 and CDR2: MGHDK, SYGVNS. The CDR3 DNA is TGTGCCAGCAGTGATCCCCAGGGAGGTGACTATGGCTACACCTTC. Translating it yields CASSDPQGGDYGYTF.

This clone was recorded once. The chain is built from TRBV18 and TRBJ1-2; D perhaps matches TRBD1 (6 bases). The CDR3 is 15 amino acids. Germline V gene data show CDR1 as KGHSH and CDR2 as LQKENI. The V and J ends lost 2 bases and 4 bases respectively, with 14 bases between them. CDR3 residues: CASSPGQGSGYGYTF. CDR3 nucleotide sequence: TGTGCCAGCTCACCAGGTCAGGGGTCTGGCTATGGCTACACCTTC.

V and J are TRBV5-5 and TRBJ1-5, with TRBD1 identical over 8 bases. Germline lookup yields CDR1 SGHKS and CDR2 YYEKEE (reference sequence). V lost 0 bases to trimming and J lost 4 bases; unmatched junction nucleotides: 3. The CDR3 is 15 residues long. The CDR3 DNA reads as TGTGCCAGCAGCTTGGCCGACAGGGGTAATCAGCCCCAGCATTTT. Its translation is CASSLADRGNQPQHF.

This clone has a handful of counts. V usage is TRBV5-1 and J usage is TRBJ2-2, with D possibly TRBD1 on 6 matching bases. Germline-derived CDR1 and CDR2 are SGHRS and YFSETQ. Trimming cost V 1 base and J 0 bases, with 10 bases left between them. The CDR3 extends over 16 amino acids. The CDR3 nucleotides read TGCGCCAGCAGCTTGCCAGGGGCCGCGAACACCGGGGAGCTGTTTTTT. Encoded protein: CASSLPGAANTGELFF.

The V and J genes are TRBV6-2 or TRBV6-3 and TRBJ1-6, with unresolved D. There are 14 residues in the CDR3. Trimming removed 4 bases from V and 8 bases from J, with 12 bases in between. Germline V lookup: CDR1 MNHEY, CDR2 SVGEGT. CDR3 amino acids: CASSLQRSYSPLHF. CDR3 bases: TGTGCCAGCAGTTTACAGCGGAGCTATTCACCCCTCCACTTT.

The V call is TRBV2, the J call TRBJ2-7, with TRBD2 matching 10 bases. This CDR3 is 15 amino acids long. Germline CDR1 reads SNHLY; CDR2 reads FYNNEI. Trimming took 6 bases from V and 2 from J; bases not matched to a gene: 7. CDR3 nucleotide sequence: TGTGCCAGCAGCCCGGGACTAGCGACGACCTACGAGCAGTACTTC. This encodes CASSPGLATTYEQYF.

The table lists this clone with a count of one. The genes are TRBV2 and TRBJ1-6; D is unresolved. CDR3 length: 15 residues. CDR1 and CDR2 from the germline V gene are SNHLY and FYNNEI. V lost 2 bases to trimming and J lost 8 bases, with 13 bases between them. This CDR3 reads CASSELWREDSPLHF. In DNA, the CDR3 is TGTGCCAGCAGTGAACTTTGGAGGGAGGATTCACCCCTCCACTTT.

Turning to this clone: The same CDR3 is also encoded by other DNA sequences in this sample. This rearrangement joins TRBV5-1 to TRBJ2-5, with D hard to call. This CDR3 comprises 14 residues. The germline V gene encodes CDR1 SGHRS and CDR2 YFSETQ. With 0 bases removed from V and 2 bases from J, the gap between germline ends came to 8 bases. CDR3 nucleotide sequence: TGCGCCAGCAGCTTGGCCAGTTCACAAGAGACCCAGTACTTC. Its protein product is CASSLASSQETQYF.

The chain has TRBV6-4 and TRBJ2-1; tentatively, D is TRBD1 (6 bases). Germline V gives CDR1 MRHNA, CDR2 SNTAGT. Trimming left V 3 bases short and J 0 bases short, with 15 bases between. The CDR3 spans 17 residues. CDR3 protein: CASSERADRSSYNEQFF. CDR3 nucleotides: TGTGCCAGCAGTGAGCGGGCCGACAGGAGCTCCTACAATGAGCAGTTCTTC.

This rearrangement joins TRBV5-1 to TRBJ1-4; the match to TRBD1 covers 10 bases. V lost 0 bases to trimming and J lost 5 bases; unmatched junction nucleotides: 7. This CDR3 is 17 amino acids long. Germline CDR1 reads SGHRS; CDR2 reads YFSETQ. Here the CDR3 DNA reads TGCGCCAGCAGCTTGGTGGGACAGGGGACCGAAAATGAAAAACTGTTTTTT. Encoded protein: CASSLVGQGTENEKLFF.